This TCR beta chain was sequenced for a study of blood T cell repertoires in COVID-19. Whole-study context: PBMCs, B-cell-depleted T cells, or T cells provided the cDNA or gDNA that made up the material.

CDR1 is MNHNY, CDR2 SVGAGI, per germline (reference sequence). Deletions cut 5 bases from V and 2 bases from J, with 10 bases between. This CDR3 has 13 residues. Authors' data handling: Amplified reference gene primers provided the basis for estimating nucleated cell counts. Here immunoSEQ multiplex PCR was the method, and the copy in TCRdb shows in-frame clones only, minus some. The V and J calls and the clone size are those of that table, but D and trimming were determined from the DNA. The table includes tens of thousands of clones, 88% detected once. Sequencing was carried out using peripheral blood. This chain links TRBV6-6 with TRBJ2-7; TRBD1 is a possible D gene (6 bases). This TCR was recovered from a human donor in a cohort sampled during active COVID-19. The CDR3 loop is CASSRDTTYEQYF. CDR3 DNA: TGTGCCAGCAGTAGGGACACTACCTACGAGCAGTACTTC.